These T cell receptor beta chains were read from a single sample in a study of blood T cell repertoires in COVID-19. Clones were read by immunoSEQ multiplex PCR, and TCRdb kept only the in-frame ones, dropping some. Seen here are hundreds of thousands of clones, nearly 90% observed once, and the top ten hold around 0.7%. The material sequenced was peripheral blood. The receptors were sampled from a human donor in a cohort sampled during active COVID-19. Each CDR3 is given with its conserved first and last residue. A D gene is named only where the DNA matches it firmly. The size of a clone is reported for some rows only, either as once, few or many, or as a class for expanded clones.

>TRBJ1-3|.|.|TRBV7-8
TGTGCCAGCAGCTCAAGTGCGGTAATTAGTACTGGAAACACCATATATTTT
CASSSSAVISTGNTIYF
>TRBJ2-7|.|.|TRBV28
TGTGCCAGCAGTTATCAGGGATACGAGCAGTACTTC
CASSYQGYEQYF
>TRBJ2-6|.|.|TRBV14
TGTGCCAGCAGCCAGGAACCGACAGGGGCCAACGTCCTGACTTTC
CASSQEPTGANVLTF
>TRBJ2-7|.|.|TRBV19
TGTGCCAGCGAGAGAACCGGGACAGCGGGTACCTACGAGCAGTACTTC
CASERTGTAGTYEQYF
>TRBJ2-7|.|.|TRBV5-1
TGCGCCAGCAGCTTGGAGGCGACAGGACGGTACGAGCAGTACTTC
CASSLEATGRYEQYF
>TRBJ2-3|TRBD2|.|TRBV6-6
TGTGCCAGCAGCACGACTAGCGCCGTAACGAGTCCCCGAACTAGCACAGATACGCAGTATTTT
CASSTTSAVTSPRTSTDTQYF
>TRBJ2-7|TRBD2|.|TRBV19
TGTGCCAGTAGTAATCAGCGGGGGTACGAGCAGTACTTC
CASSNQRGYEQYF
>TRBJ1-5|.|once|TRBV19
TGTGGCGTAAGAGCGGGGGTAATGAGCAATCAGCCCCAGCATTTT
CGVRAGVMSNQPQHF
>TRBJ2-5|.|.|TRBV29-1
TGCAGCGTCGAAGATCTCGAAAGATATGGAGGAGAGACCCAGTACTTC
CSVEDLERYGGETQYF
>TRBJ1-2|.|.|TRBV28
TGTGCCAGCAGGGGGGATCAGACAGGCTACTATGGCTACACCTTC
CASRGDQTGYYGYTF
>TRBJ2-3|TRBD1|.|TRBV24-1
TGTGCCACCAGTGATGGGACAGGTTCCCTTTTTACGCAGTATTTT
CATSDGTGSLFTQYF
>TRBJ1-2|.|.|TRBV7-9
TGTGCCAGCACCGATTGGGAGGGAGCTAACTATGGCTACACCTTC
CASTDWEGANYGYTF
>TRBJ1-3|.|.|TRBV28
TGTGCCGGAGCCTCGAGTGGATCAGGAAACACCATATATTTT
CAGASSGSGNTIYF
>TRBJ1-4|TRBD1|.|TRBV11-2
TGTGCCAGCAGACCCGGACAGGGGGCTACTAATGAAAAACTGTTTTTT
CASRPGQGATNEKLFF
>TRBJ1-1|TRBD1|.|TRBV10-3
TGTGCCATCAGTGGCCCCGGGACAGGGAAGTATTTGGCTGAAGCTTTCTTT
CAISGPGTGKYLAEAFF
>TRBJ1-1|.|.|TRBV19
TGTGCCAGTAGTATCTCAATAAGAGGTTCTGAAGCTTTCTTT
CASSISIRGSEAFF
>TRBJ1-5|.|.|TRBV5-1
TGCGCCAGCAGCTTGCAGGGAGGGGCCCAGCCCCAGCATTTT
CASSLQGGAQPQHF
>TRBJ2-7|.|once|TRBV15
TGTGCCACCAGCAGACGCAGCGCCTACGAGCAGTACTTC
CATSRRSAYEQYF
>TRBJ1-2|.|.|TRBV14
TGTGCCAGCAGCCCGCCGGGCCCCTCAGCGGGGGGCTACACCTTC
CASSPPGPSAGGYTF
>TRBJ1-5|TRBD1|.|TRBV7-2
TGTGCCAGCAGCTTAGGGACAGGGAACAATCAGCCCCAGCATTTT
CASSLGTGNNQPQHF
>TRBJ2-7|TRBD2|.|TRBV15
TGTGCCACCAGCAGCCCTGGGGTAGCGGGAGGGCCATCCTACGAGCAGTACTTC
CATSSPGVAGGPSYEQYF
>TRBJ2-6|.|few|TRBV7-3
TGTGCCAGCAGCGATCAGGGCTCTGGGGCCAACGTCCTGACTTTC
CASSDQGSGANVLTF
>TRBJ2-1|TRBD2|.|TRBV4-2
TGTGCCAGCAGCCAAGATTTAGGACTAGCGGGAGTTGAGCAGTTCTTC
CASSQDLGLAGVEQFF
>TRBJ2-7|TRBD1|.|TRBV6-5
TGTGCCAGCAGTTACTCAGGGGACAGCTCCTACGAGCAGTACTTC
CASSYSGDSSYEQYF
>TRBJ2-2|.|.|TRBV10-3
TGTGCCATCAGGGTACTCCCGGTAGGGGCCGGGGAGCTGTTTTTT
CAIRVLPVGAGELFF
>TRBJ2-7|TRBD2|.|TRBV18
TGTGCCAGCTCCCTTAGCGGGAACGTCTACGAGCAGTACTTC
CASSLSGNVYEQYF
>TRBJ1-1|TRBD1|.|TRBV6-6
TGTGCCAGCAGTTACGGGGGACAGCTGAACACTGAAGCTTTCTTT
CASSYGGQLNTEAFF
>TRBJ1-5|.|once|TRBV5-4
TGTGCCAGCAGCTTGGGCGCTAATCAGCCCCAGCATTTT
CASSLGANQPQHF
>TRBJ2-7|.|.|TRBV7-3
TGTGCCAGCAGCTTAACACGGCAGGCCTCGCAGTACTTC
CASSLTRQASQYF
>TRBJ2-6|.|.|TRBV7-7
TGTGCCAGCAGCCAAGGAGGGGTGACTGGGGCCAACGTCCTGACTTTC
CASSQGGVTGANVLTF
>TRBJ2-3|TRBD2|.|TRBV9
TGTGCCAGCAGCGTAGCGGGGGGGAGCACAGATACGCAGTATTTT
CASSVAGGSTDTQYF
>TRBJ1-6|.|.|TRBV10-3
TGTGCCATCAGGACAGAAATTGGTTCACCCCTCCACTTT
CAIRTEIGSPLHF
>TRBJ1-2|.|.|TRBV6-5
TGTGCCAGCAGCTCCAGTGACAGTCTCTATGGCTACACCTTC
CASSSSDSLYGYTF
>TRBJ2-7|.|few|TRBV2
TGTGCCAGCAGTGGGACTCCTGTCCCCGAGCAGTACTTC
CASSGTPVPEQYF
>TRBJ2-3|TRBD2|.|TRBV3-1/TRBV3-2
TGTGCCAGCAGCCAAGAATGGAGGGCGGGGGGAACAGATACGCAGTATTTT
CASSQEWRAGGTDTQYF
>TRBJ1-2|.|.|TRBV28
TGTGCCAGCAGGAGCTCTCCGGACGGGATCTATGGCTACACCTTC
CASRSSPDGIYGYTF
>TRBJ1-2|.|.|TRBV28
TGTGCCAGCAGTTTAGCAGGGAACTATGGCTACACCTTC
CASSLAGNYGYTF
>TRBJ2-7|TRBD1|.|TRBV6-5
TGTGCCAGCAGTTACACCCGGGACAGGGCCTACGAGCAGTACTTC
CASSYTRDRAYEQYF
>TRBJ1-5|.|.|TRBV4-1
TGCGCCAGCAGCCAAGGGGGACTGAGCAATCAGCCCCAGCATTTT
CASSQGGLSNQPQHF
>TRBJ1-2|.|.|TRBV7-9
TGTGCCAGCAGCTTATCGGGAGACTATGGCTACACCTTC
CASSLSGDYGYTF
>TRBJ2-5|.|.|TRBV4-3
TGCGCCAGCAGCCAAGGTCAGGCCGGCCAAGAGACCCAGTACTTC
CASSQGQAGQETQYF